This TCR beta chain derives from a study of shared T cell receptors in the human thymus. The table came from immunoSEQ multiplex PCR; TCRdb's copy has only in-frame clones and leaves some out. This sample yields roughly 710,000 clones, of which 80% to 90% are seen a single time; approximately 0.01% belongs to the top ten. The CDR3 runs to 17 residues. Germline V gives CDR1 SGHRS, CDR2 YFSETQ. With 0 bases removed from V and 6 bases from J, the gap between germline ends came to 18 bases. These data were likewise used in another study, on human thymus T cells.

The sample was thymocytes. The sequence came from a girl less than two years old with a congenital heart defect. The chain has TRBV5-1 and TRBJ2-2; weak D call: TRBD1 (5 bases). As DNA, the CDR3 is TGCGCCAGCAGCTTGGGGTGGCAGGGCCTTGAGGCCGGGGAGCTGTTTTTT. The encoded protein is CASSLGWQGLEAGELFF.